This is a list of T cell receptor beta chains from one sample in a study of graft-versus-host responses after intestinal transplantation. Data came from immunoSEQ multiplex PCR; TCRdb stores just in-frame clones and leaves some out. The sample records thousands of clones, 68% being singletons. The source was ileum tissue, collected approximately 50 days after transplant. The receptors were sampled from a human patient who received an intestinal transplant, so some T cells may come from the graft donor. Each CDR3 is given with its conserved first and last residue. The order of the fields is clone size, J gene, D gene, V gene, CDR3 DNA, CDR3 protein. A D gene is named only where the DNA matches it firmly. Size values are once, few and many counts, or a class for expanded clones, and some rows have none.

NA TRBJ1-3 NA TRBV14 TGTGCCAGCAGCCTACTCGGGGGTGGAAACACCATATATTTT CASSLLGGGNTIYF
NA TRBJ1-6 NA TRBV7-2 TGTGCCAGCAGCCTCGTAGGGGCCCGTCCGAATTCACCCCTCCACTTT CASSLVGARPNSPLHF
NA TRBJ2-2 TRBD2 TRBV11-2 TGTGCCAGCAGCTTACCAACCGGGGGGGGCGGGGAGCTGTTTTTT CASSLPTGGGGELFF
NA TRBJ2-1 NA TRBV2 TGTGCCAGCGGGGGGACGAGGGGTCCCTACAATGAGCAGTTCTTC CASGGTRGPYNEQFF
NA TRBJ1-2 NA TRBV28 TGTGCCAGCAGTTTTAGGGGTTATGGCTACACCTTC CASSFRGYGYTF
NA TRBJ1-3 NA TRBV4-3 TGCGCCAGCAGCGAAGCTAGGCTCTCTGGAAACACCATATATTTT CASSEARLSGNTIYF
NA TRBJ1-2 NA TRBV29-1 TGCAGCGGTCGGGACAATTCTAACTATGGCTACACCTTC CSGRDNSNYGYTF
once TRBJ2-1 TRBD2 TRBV15 TGTGCCACCAGCAGAGAGATAGCGGGGGCCTCCTACAATGAGCAGTTCTTC CATSREIAGASYNEQFF
NA TRBJ2-5 TRBD2 TRBV27 TGTGCCAGCACGCCGGGACTAGAATCGCAGACCCAGTACTTC CASTPGLESQTQYF
medium-sized TRBJ1-1 NA TRBV11-2 TGTGCCAGCAGCTTTGAGACTAACACTGAAGCTTTCTTT CASSFETNTEAFF
NA TRBJ1-2 NA TRBV4-1 TGCGCCAGCAGCCAAGACATGAACTATGGCTACACCTTC CASSQDMNYGYTF
NA TRBJ1-1 TRBD1 TRBV19 TGTGCCAGTAGTCTCCGACCGGGACAGGGGAGGTTTGACACTGAAGCTTTCTTT CASSLRPGQGRFDTEAFF
NA TRBJ2-1 NA TRBV7-2 TGTGCCAGCAGGCCTGGGGGGAGCTCCTACAATGAGCAGTTCTTC CASRPGGSSYNEQFF
NA TRBJ2-3 TRBD2 TRBV18 TGTGCCAGCTCACTGGGACTAGCGGGGAGCACAGATACGCAGTATTTT CASSLGLAGSTDTQYF
NA TRBJ1-1 TRBD1 TRBV4-1 TGCGCCAGCAGCCGGCGACAGGGGATGAACACTGAAGCTTTCTTT CASSRRQGMNTEAFF
NA TRBJ1-6 TRBD1 TRBV28 TGTGCCAGCAGTCCCCGGACAGGGGCGAATTCACCCCTCCACTTT CASSPRTGANSPLHF
few TRBJ1-2 NA TRBV28 TGTGCCAGCAGTTGGGCAGATAACTATGGCTACACCTTC CASSWADNYGYTF
NA TRBJ1-3 TRBD1 TRBV28 TGTGCCAGCAGTTTCGGGACAGGGGTGGGAAACACCATATATTTT CASSFGTGVGNTIYF
once TRBJ2-5 NA TRBV7-5 TGTGCCAGAACCATACACGGAAGGGGTTACCAAGAGACCCAGTACTTC CARTIHGRGYQETQYF
NA TRBJ2-3 NA TRBV7-3 TGTGCCAGCAGCTTCTTCCCGGGACACGGACCGGGCACGCAGTATTTT CASSFFPGHGPGTQYF
NA TRBJ1-2 TRBD1 TRBV16 TGTGCCAGCAGCGATTTGCGGACAGGGGGCGTTAGTGGCTACACCTTC CASSDLRTGGVSGYTF
NA TRBJ2-5 TRBD1 TRBV4-2 TGTGCCAGCAGCTCTAACCCCACAGGGGGCGGAGAGACCCAGTACTTC CASSSNPTGGGETQYF
NA TRBJ2-5 TRBD2 TRBV11-2 TGTGCCAGCAGCTTAACGAATCTAGCGGGGGGAGAAGAGACCCAGTACTTC CASSLTNLAGGEETQYF
medium-sized TRBJ1-5 TRBD1 TRBV19 TGTGCCAGCCGGGACAGTCTCAATCAGCCCCAGCATTTT CASRDSLNQPQHF
NA TRBJ2-2 NA TRBV11-2 TGTGCCAGCAGCCTAATTCCGGACACCGGGGAGCTGTTTTTT CASSLIPDTGELFF
NA TRBJ2-1 TRBD2 TRBV4-3 TGCGCCAGCAGCCAAGGACTAGCTAAGGTCTACAATGAGCAGTTCTTC CASSQGLAKVYNEQFF
few TRBJ1-4 NA TRBV4-1 TGCGCCAGCAGCCAAGTTGCACGGGCGGGGAATGAAAAACTGTTTTTT CASSQVARAGNEKLFF
once TRBJ2-2 NA TRBV4-1 TGCGCCAGCCACGGAGCGCCCGGGGAGCTGTTTTTT CASHGAPGELFF
NA TRBJ2-2 NA TRBV27 TGTGCCAGCAGTTTTAACAGCGGCACCGGGGAGCTGTTTTTT CASSFNSGTGELFF
NA TRBJ1-4 TRBD1 TRBV30 TGTGCCTGTACAAGGACAGGTCTGCAGGCTAATGAAAAACTGTTTTTT CACTRTGLQANEKLFF
NA TRBJ1-1 NA TRBV7-2 TGTGCCAGCAGCTTACCAGGGTTGGAAGCTTTCTTT CASSLPGLEAFF
NA TRBJ1-5 TRBD1 TRBV4-1 TGCGCCAGCAGTCGGGACAGGGGGCTTCAGCCCCAGCATTTT CASSRDRGLQPQHF
NA TRBJ2-1 TRBD2 TRBV2 TGTGCCAGCCGTGAACGGGGGACTAGCGGGGTGGTTGATGAGCAGTTCTTC CASRERGTSGVVDEQFF
medium-sized TRBJ1-2 NA TRBV6-5 TGTGCCAGCAGACGTGGGGTCGGGATCTATGGCTACACCTTC CASRRGVGIYGYTF
NA TRBJ2-4 NA TRBV5-4 TGTGCCACTTCAGGGGAGGCCAAAAACATTCAGTACTTC CATSGEAKNIQYF
NA TRBJ1-4 NA TRBV6-6 TGTGCCACACAACGGACAGAGAACGAAAAACTGTTTTTT CATQRTENEKLFF
few TRBJ2-3 TRBD2 TRBV9 TGTGCCAGCAGCGTAGGGCTATCAGCGGGGGGCCGCGGCACAGATACGCAGTATTTT CASSVGLSAGGRGTDTQYF
NA TRBJ1-1 NA TRBV10-3 TGTGCCATCAGTGAGGGTCGGGGTTTTCCAGCTTTCTTT CAISEGRGFPAFF
NA TRBJ2-3 TRBD1 TRBV7-2 TGTGCCAGCAGCTCAAGAGGACAGGCTACGCAGTATTTT CASSSRGQATQYF
NA TRBJ2-5 NA TRBV5-6 TGTGCCAGCAGCTCGGTGGGGGCCGAGACCCAGTACTTC CASSSVGAETQYF
large TRBJ1-5 NA TRBV28 TGTGCCAGCAGGCGGGGTTGGGAGCATCAGCCCCAGCATTTT CASRRGWEHQPQHF
NA TRBJ1-2 NA TRBV28 TGTGCCAGCAGTTTGGGCGGGAACACAAACTATGGCTACACCTTC CASSLGGNTNYGYTF
NA TRBJ2-5 TRBD2 TRBV7-7 TGTGCTAGCAGCTTGATGGGGGGGGGTCAAGAGACCCAGTACTTC CASSLMGGGQETQYF
NA TRBJ2-1 TRBD1 TRBV27 TGTGCCAGCAGTTTATTCGGCAGGGGGCGCTTGAGTGAGCAGTTCTTC CASSLFGRGRLSEQFF
NA TRBJ1-5 TRBD1 TRBV2 TGTGCCAGCAGTGAAACAGGGGGCAATCAGCCCCAGCATTTT CASSETGGNQPQHF
NA TRBJ1-5 NA TRBV19 TGTGCCAGTAGTATAGATCCAGGGGTTGGGCTCAATCAGCCCCAGCATTTT CASSIDPGVGLNQPQHF
once TRBJ2-6 NA TRBV6-5 TGTGCCAGCAGTTCAGGGTTCTCTGGGGCCAACGTCCTGACTTTC CASSSGFSGANVLTF
NA TRBJ1-4 NA TRBV11-2 TGTGCCAGCAGCGCCTACGACAGCACTAATGAAAAACTGTTTTTT CASSAYDSTNEKLFF
NA TRBJ2-3 TRBD2 TRBV11-1 TGTGCCAGCAGTTTGAGCGGGGGTTACACAGATACGCAGTATTTT CASSLSGGYTDTQYF
once TRBJ2-1 TRBD2 TRBV11-2 TGTGCCAGCGGGGCGGGGGCCTACAATGAGCAGTTCTTC CASGAGAYNEQFF
NA TRBJ2-3 NA TRBV9 TGTGCCAGCAGCCGATGGGACACACTAGATACGCAGTATTTT CASSRWDTLDTQYF
once TRBJ2-1 NA TRBV7-6 TGTGCCAGCAGCAAGGGACTTCAGACCGAGCAGTTCTTC CASSKGLQTEQFF
NA TRBJ2-3 TRBD1 TRBV5-1 TGCGCCAGCAGCCCCCCGACAGGGGGCGGTACAGATACGCAGTATTTT CASSPPTGGGTDTQYF
NA TRBJ2-1 NA TRBV15 TGTGCCACCAGCAGACCCGGGACTTACGGCGATGAGCAGTTCTTC CATSRPGTYGDEQFF
once TRBJ1-5 TRBD1 TRBV19 TGTGCCAGTAGTAGCCCGGACAGGGGGCAGGTTCAGCCCCAGCATTTT CASSSPDRGQVQPQHF
NA TRBJ2-2 NA TRBV6-5 TGTGCCAGCAGTGGACACTCGAACACCGGGGAGCTGTTTTTT CASSGHSNTGELFF
NA TRBJ2-3 TRBD2 TRBV2 TGTGCCAGCAGTGGACGAGTGGGGCGGGGGAGAGGGAATACGCAGTATTTT CASSGRVGRGRGNTQYF
NA TRBJ2-1 NA TRBV19 TGTGCCAGTAGTATGGAGGACAGAGAGAGCTCCTACAATGAGCAGTTCTTC CASSMEDRESSYNEQFF
NA TRBJ2-3 NA TRBV18 TGTGCCAGCTCCAGAGGGATTACGCAGTATTTT CASSRGITQYF
NA TRBJ2-2 NA TRBV18 TGTGCCAGCTCACCCCGACAAAACACCGGGGAGCTGTTTTTT CASSPRQNTGELFF